The 25 T cell receptor beta chains in this list originate from one sample, sequenced in a study of post-analysis software for immune sequencing data. Every TCR beta cDNA library bore unique molecular identifiers. TCRdb recomputed calls from the PCR reads with MiXCR, one row per CDR3 protein. The sample has 750,000 to 900,000 distinct CDR3 sequences, about 45% seen once. Study-wide results and limits: Patients used five TRBV segments, including TRBV5-6, TRBV5-1 and TRBV20-1, more often than controls.

Their antigens remain unidentified. The sample consisted of blood. The receptors come from a girl aged 5-17 years with multiple sclerosis.

V gene TRBV2 combines with J gene TRBJ2-5, with 7 bases identical to TRBD1. Trimming removed 3 bases from V and 11 bases from J; junction bases left unmatched: 15. Germline values: CDR1 SNHLY, CDR2 FYNNEI. The CDR3 has 15 residues. CDR3 coding DNA: TGTGCCAGCAGTGAGGGCAGGGGGTGGATCTACGGGCAGTACTTC. As protein: CASSEGRGWIYGQYF.

This clonotype was observed a handful of times. The chain joins TRBV10-3 to TRBJ2-3, with 7 nucleotides matching TRBD1. This CDR3 is 14 amino acids long. Germline loops: CDR1 ENHRY, CDR2 SYGVKD. J gave up 0 bases and V 6 bases, and 3 bases lay outside the gene matches. The CDR3 sequence: CAIRGQPSTDTQYF. In DNA form, the CDR3 reads TGTGCCATCAGGGGACAGCCTAGCACAGATACGCAGTATTTT.

The rearrangement joins TRBV7-9 to TRBJ1-2; D is ambiguous. This CDR3 has 16 residues. V lost 1 base and J 0 bases, leaving 12 bases between the germline ends. Germline CDR1 SEHNR, CDR2 FQNEAQ (reference sequence). CDR3 amino acids: CASSLGPGVANYGYTF. The CDR3 DNA is TGTGCCAGCAGCTTAGGACCAGGAGTAGCTAACTATGGCTACACCTTC.

This clonotype turned up a few times. This chain links TRBV5-1 with TRBJ2-3; the D gene is possibly TRBD1 (6 bases). This CDR3 contains 14 residues. Trimming left V 0 bases short and J 4 bases short, with 9 bases between. CDR1 SGHRS and CDR2 YFSETQ come from the germline V gene. CDR3 coding DNA: TGCGCCAGCAGCTTGGACAGGGCCGCAGATACGCAGTATTTT. Its translation is CASSLDRAADTQYF.

The genes are TRBV29-1 and TRBJ1-1; the D is unclear. The V gene lost 2 bases and the J gene lost 1 base, with 8 bases spanning the gap. The CDR3 runs 13 residues. The germline V gene encodes CDR1 SQVTM and CDR2 ANQGSEA. The CDR3 spells CSVEQDQNTEAFF. Here the CDR3 DNA reads TGCAGCGTTGAACAGGATCAGAACACTGAAGCTTTCTTT.

This chain links TRBV27 with TRBJ2-4; D could derive from TRBD1 or TRBD2 (6 bases each). This CDR3 region has 16 residues. In germline, CDR1 is MNHEY, CDR2 SMNVEV (reference sequence). The V end lost 4 bases, the J end lost 2 bases, and 15 bases lay between the germline ends. The CDR3 nucleotides read TGTGCCAGCAGTTACGGGGGCACCGGGACCAAAAACATTCAGTACTTC. Encoded protein: CASSYGGTGTKNIQYF.

The chain employs TRBV27 and TRBJ1-2, with TRBD1 as a possible D gene (5 bases). The CDR3 is 17 amino acids. With 4 bases removed from V and 0 bases from J, the gap between germline ends came to 18 bases. Germline values: CDR1 MNHEY, CDR2 SMNVEV (reference sequence). The CDR3 DNA is TGTGCCAGCAGTTCCTTGGGGACCCGCAACTCTAACTATGGCTACACCTTC. Encoded protein: CASSSLGTRNSNYGYTF.

The chain uses TRBV14 and TRBJ2-7, with TRBD2 identical over 11 bases. V was clipped by 4 bases and J by 6 bases; unmatched bases: 11. Germline lookup yields CDR1 SGHDN and CDR2 FVKESK. This CDR3 is 16 amino acids long. The CDR3, as DNA: TGTGCCAGCAGCCGCCTTACTAGCGGGAGTGGAGTCGAGCAGTACTTC. Its protein product is CASSRLTSGSGVEQYF.

V is TRBV5-1 and J is TRBJ1-2, with 8 positions matching TRBD1. V was pared by 3 bases and J by 6 bases, with 10 bases of the junction left unmatched. Germline values: CDR1 SGHRS, CDR2 YFSETQ. The CDR3 consists of 15 residues. CDR3 nucleotide sequence: TGCGCCAGCAGCTCTGCGCCCATGACAGGGGATGGCTACACCTTC. It encodes CASSSAPMTGDGYTF.

This clonotype was recorded once. The chain has TRBV4-2 and TRBJ1-5; possibly TRBD1 for D (6 bases). Germline V gene lookup returns CDR1 LGHNA and CDR2 YNFKEQ. CDR3 length equals 16 residues. Trimming left V 0 bases short and J 5 bases short, with 14 bases between. This CDR3 is CASSQDSGQQDQPQHF. For the CDR3, the DNA is TGTGCCAGCAGCCAAGACTCCGGACAGCAGGATCAGCCCCAGCATTTT.

The gene calls are TRBV10-3 and TRBJ2-7, with TRBD2 identical over 7 bases. The end of the DNA fits TRBJ2-5 better, so the J call may be wrong. The germline CDR1 and CDR2 sequences are ENHRY and SYGVKD. CDR3 size: 14 residues. The CDR3 sequence is CAISAGTIGETQYF. CDR3 nucleotide sequence: TGTGCCATCAGTGCAGGGACTATTGGGGAGACCCAGTACTTC.

This chain joins TRBV18 and TRBJ2-7, with 7 positions matching TRBD2. The germline V gene has CDR1 KGHSH and CDR2 LQKENI. The V gene end was trimmed by 6 bases and the J gene end by 0 bases; junction bases not matched to a gene: 11. The CDR3 consists of 16 residues. CDR3 sequence (DNA): TGTGCCAGCTCTCCTAAGACGGGGAGGGCCTCCTACGAGCAGTACTTC. The encoded protein is CASSPKTGRASYEQYF.

V and J are TRBV24-1 and TRBJ2-5; D tentatively reads TRBD1 or TRBD2 (5 bases each). Germline V gives CDR1 KGHDR, CDR2 SFDVKD. V lost 3 bases and J 4 bases, leaving 14 bases between the germline ends. CDR3 length equals 15 residues. The CDR3 here is CATSDPGRQGETQYF. The CDR3 DNA follows: TGTGCCACCAGTGATCCGGGACGTCAAGGAGAGACCCAGTACTTC.

J is TRBJ2-3 and V is TRBV21-1. TRBV21-1 is designated a pseudogene. This CDR3 is 12 amino acids long. The CDR3 sequence is CASSILDDTQYF. DNA for the CDR3: TGTGCCAGCAGCATCCTGGATGATACGCAGTATTTT.

The V and J genes are TRBV7-9 and TRBJ2-5; D tentatively fits TRBD1 or TRBD2 (5 bases each). The V gene lost 3 bases and the J gene lost 4 bases, with 18 bases spanning the gap. The CDR3 length is 16 residues. Germline CDR1 is SEHNR and CDR2 is FQNEAQ (reference sequence). The CDR3 DNA reads TGTGCCAGCAGCTTCGGGACGAGAGGTGGGGGAGAGACCCAGTACTTC. Protein product: CASSFGTRGGGETQYF.

This sequence joins TRBV13 and TRBJ2-5; D perhaps matches TRBD2 (6 bases). The V and J ends lost 3 bases and 0 bases respectively, with 14 bases between them. From germline, CDR1 is PRHDT and CDR2 FYEKMQ (reference sequence). The CDR3 spans 16 residues. Here the CDR3 reads CASSLRGHPYQETQYF. As DNA, the CDR3 is TGTGCCAGCAGCTTGCGGGGTCACCCGTACCAAGAGACCCAGTACTTC.

This clonotype has just a few counts. This chain joins TRBV29-1 and TRBJ1-1; D is unclear. The germline V gene has CDR1 SQVTM and CDR2 ANQGSEA. The CDR3 loop spans 12 amino acids. The DNA of the CDR3 is TGCACCCCCAGCCGGCCAAACACTGAAGCTTTCTTT. It is translated as CTPSRPNTEAFF. Complete variable domain (other parts from reference TRBV29-1 and TRBJ1-1): SAVISQKPSRDICQRGTSLTIQCQVDSQVTMMFWYRQQPGQSLTLIATANQGSEATYESGFVIDKFPISRPNLTFSTLTVSNMSPEDSSIYLCTPSRPNTEAFFGQGTRLTVV.

The sample holds a few counts of this clonotype. CDR3 DNA: TGCAGTGCTAGACGGCAGGGGGAGTCACCCCTCCACTTT. Protein sequence: CSARRQGESPLHF. The gene calls are TRBV20-1 and TRBJ1-6; 7 nucleotides match TRBD1. The ends lost 2 bases at V and 10 bases at J; junction bases unmatched: 5. Germline-derived CDR1 and CDR2 are DFQATT and SNEGSKA (reference sequence). The CDR3 extends over 13 amino acids.

This clonotype occurred a few times. The V call is TRBV5-1, the J call TRBJ2-5; 7 bases map to TRBD1. Germline lookup yields CDR1 SGHRS and CDR2 YFSETQ. This CDR3 contains 15 residues. V lost 4 bases and J lost 2; bases outside the gene matches: 8. In DNA form, the CDR3 reads TGCGCCAGCAGCCTAACCGGGACAGAACAAGAGACCCAGTACTTC. Amino acids: CASSLTGTEQETQYF.

The V and J genes are TRBV7-2 and TRBJ2-4; D might be TRBD1 or TRBD2, each matching 6 bases. The end of the DNA fits TRBJ2-7 better, so the J call may be wrong. The CDR3 contains 14 residues. The germline V gene has CDR1 SGHTA and CDR2 FQGNSA. CDR3 sequence reads: CASSLARGVSEQYF. CDR3 bases: TGTGCCAGCAGCTTAGCGAGGGGGGTTTCCGAGCAGTACTTC.

The chain joins TRBV5-1 to TRBJ2-3; D is ambiguous. V shed 4 bases and J shed 7 bases, with 10 bases lying between them. Germline V gives CDR1 SGHRS, CDR2 YFSETQ. The CDR3 has 12 residues. In nucleotides, the CDR3 is TGCGCCAGCAGCAATGAACCGTATACGCAGTATTTT. It specifies CASSNEPYTQYF.

The gene calls are TRBV3-1 and TRBJ2-5; the D gene could be TRBD1 or TRBD2 (5 bases each). The CDR3 covers 16 residues. CDR1 is LGHDT and CDR2 is YNNKEL in the germline V gene (reference sequence). V lost 0 bases and J lost 11, with 22 bases in between. CDR3: CASSQELGRGPSEQYF. In nucleotides, the CDR3 is TGTGCCAGCAGCCAAGAATTAGGACGGGGACCTTCTGAGCAGTACTTC.

This clonotype occurred a few times. The chain has TRBV29-1 and TRBJ2-5; 9 bases match TRBD1. Germline V gene lookup returns CDR1 SQVTM and CDR2 ANQGSEA. CDR3 size: 13 residues. Trimming removed 5 bases from V and 5 bases from J; junction bases left unmatched: 6. For the CDR3, the DNA is TGCAGCGTTCCGGACAGGGGCGTTGAGACCCAGTACTTC. Its protein is CSVPDRGVETQYF.

This chain links TRBV29-1 with TRBJ2-7; D gene ambiguous. Trimming stripped 2 bases from V and 7 bases from J, with 18 bases between. Germline CDR1 reads SQVTM; CDR2 reads ANQGSEA. This CDR3 contains 14 residues. The CDR3 coding sequence is TGCAGCGTTGAAAGTTATGAGTATTACAATGAGCAGTACTTC. Protein: CSVESYEYYNEQYF.

This clonotype was recorded a few times. The chain carries TRBV5-1 and TRBJ2-3, with 7 bases fitting TRBD1. Germline V gene data show CDR1 as SGHRS and CDR2 as YFSETQ. CDR3 size: 15 residues. The junction had 4 bases not matched to a gene; V was cut back by 0 bases and J by 3 bases. The CDR3 DNA reads TGCGCCAGCAGCTTGGACGGGACAGAAACAGATACGCAGTATTTT. Protein product: CASSLDGTETDTQYF.